The sequence of this T cell receptor beta chain was determined in a study of shared clonotypes between healthy human individuals. Naive-designated CD8 cells lacked CD45RO, were positively enriched for CCR7, and omitted terminally differentiated effector memory CD45RA+ cells. Generated by immunoSEQ multiplex PCR, the TCRdb table keeps only in-frame clones and is missing some. The data hold more than 2 million clones, with over 85% observed a single time. As regards this clone: Germline is not matched at one junction end, which may reflect a read error.

The source is a young man in good health. Some clones in this sample may be carry-over from other donors' samples. The sequencing sample was made of naive CD8+ T cells from PBMCs.

CDR3 loop: CASTQYPTGTYGYTF. The CDR3 DNA is TGTGCCAGCACCCAATATCCGACAGGAACCTATGGCTACACCTTC. V usage is TRBV14 and J usage is TRBJ1-2; tentative D call: TRBD1 (6 bases). The CDR3 extends over 15 amino acids. Germline V gene lookup returns CDR1 SGHDN and CDR2 FVKESK.